This TCR beta chain was identified during a study of Graves' ophthalmopathy and Graves' hyperthyroidism. In germline, CDR1 is MNHEY, CDR2 SVGAGI. Deletions cut 6 bases from V and 9 bases from J, with 20 bases between. CDR3 length: 14 amino acids. As for this clonotype: Its cognate antigen is unknown.

Overall study results and limits: Clonotypes were expanded in thyroid at above 0.001 frequency, and most also appeared in blood.

Hyperthyroidism was new, under 2 months, in patients aged 18 to 65. Amplification of TCR beta CDR3 regions used RNA transcripts. After a first-round RT-PCR with HTBI primers, a second-round multiplex PCR was run. TCRdb re-derived calls from the multiplex PCR reads in MiXCR, one entry per CDR3 protein. Of over a million distinct CDR3 sequences in the sample, roughly 35% are singletons; the top ten hold around 10%. The source material was peripheral blood or thyroid tissue (not recorded which). This TCR came from an adult man with Graves' hyperthyroidism. J is TRBJ1-2 and V is TRBV6-5; D not certain. CDR3 protein: CASRPGSEGLSYTF. Written as DNA, the CDR3 is TGTGCCAGCAGACCTGGCTCAGAGGGATTAAGCTACACCTTC.